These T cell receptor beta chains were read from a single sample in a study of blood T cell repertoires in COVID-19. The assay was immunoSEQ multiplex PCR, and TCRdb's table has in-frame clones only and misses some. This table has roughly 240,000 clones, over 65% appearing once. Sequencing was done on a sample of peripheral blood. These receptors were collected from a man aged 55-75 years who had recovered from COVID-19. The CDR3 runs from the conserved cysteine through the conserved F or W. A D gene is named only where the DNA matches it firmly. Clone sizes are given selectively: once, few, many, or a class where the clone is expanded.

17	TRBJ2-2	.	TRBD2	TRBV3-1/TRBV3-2	TGTGCCAGCAGCCGCGGGACTAGGGGCTCGGACACCGGGGAGCTGTTTTTT	CASSRGTRGSDTGELFF
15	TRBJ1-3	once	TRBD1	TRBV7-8	TGTGCCAGCAGCGCAGGGGGGACAGGGGGAAACACCATATATTTT	CASSAGGTGGNTIYF
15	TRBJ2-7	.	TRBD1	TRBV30	TGTGCCTGGACCAGCCGGGACAGGGGAATTTACGAGCAGTACTTC	CAWTSRDRGIYEQYF
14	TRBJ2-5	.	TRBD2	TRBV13	TGTGCCAGCAGCTTAGGGTCTAGCGGAGAGACCCAGTACTTC	CASSLGSSGETQYF
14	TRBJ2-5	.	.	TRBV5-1	TGCGCCAGCAGCTTGGGGGCGCGCCAAGAGACCCAGTACTTC	CASSLGARQETQYF
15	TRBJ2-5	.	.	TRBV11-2	TGTGCCAGCAGCTTAGCAAGGACAAGGCAAGAGACCCAGTACTTC	CASSLARTRQETQYF
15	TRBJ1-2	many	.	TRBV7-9	TGTGCCAGCAGTTTAGGACAATCGGGGTATTATGGCTACACCTTC	CASSLGQSGYYGYTF
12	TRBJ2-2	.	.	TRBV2	TGTGCCAGCAGACCTCTAGTGGGGGAGCTGTTTTTT	CASRPLVGELFF
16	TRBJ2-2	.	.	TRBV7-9	TGTGCCAGCCCCCCCGGCCGCGGGGGCCGTCCCGGGGAGCTGTTTTTT	CASPPGRGGRPGELFF
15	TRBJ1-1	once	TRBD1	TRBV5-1	TGCGCCAGCGCGCCGTCGACAGGGGCGGGTACTGAAGCTTTCTTT	CASAPSTGAGTEAFF
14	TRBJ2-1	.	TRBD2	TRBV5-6	TGTGCCAGCAGCTTAGCGGGGAGGTACAATGAGCAGTTCTTC	CASSLAGRYNEQFF
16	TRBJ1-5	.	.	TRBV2	TGTGCCAGCAGTGAACTTTCAGGTATAGGCAATCAGCCCCAGCATTTT	CASSELSGIGNQPQHF
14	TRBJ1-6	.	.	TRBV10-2	TGCGCCAGCAGTGAGTCGGGCAGGGGTACACCCCTCCACTTT	CASSESGRGTPLHF
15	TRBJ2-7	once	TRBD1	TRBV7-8	TGTGCCAGCAGCTTAGCCCGGACAGGGGCCGGAGAGCAGTACTTC	CASSLARTGAGEQYF
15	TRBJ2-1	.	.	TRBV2	TGTGCCAGCAAGCTGGCGGAAAGCTCCTACAATGAGCAGTTCTTC	CASKLAESSYNEQFF
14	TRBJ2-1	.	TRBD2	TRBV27	TGTGCCAGCAGTTTGGAACTAGCGGGAAATGAGCAGTTCTTC	CASSLELAGNEQFF
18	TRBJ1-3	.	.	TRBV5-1	TGCGCCAGCAGCTTAGGGAGGGGCCGCGAACTCTCTGGAAACACCATATATTTT	CASSLGRGRELSGNTIYF
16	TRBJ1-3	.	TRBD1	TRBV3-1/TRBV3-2	TGTGCCAGCAGCCAAGATCATACAGGGGCTGGAAACACCATATATTTT	CASSQDHTGAGNTIYF
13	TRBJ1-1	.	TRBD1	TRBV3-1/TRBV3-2	TGTGCCAGCAGAAGCAGGGGGCGAACTGAAGCTTTCTTT	CASRSRGRTEAFF
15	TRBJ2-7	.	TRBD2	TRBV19	TGTGCCAGTAGTATTTCAGCGGGGGAATCCTACGAGCAGTACTTC	CASSISAGESYEQYF
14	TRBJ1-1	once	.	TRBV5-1	TGCGCCAGCAGCCAAGAGGGAGCGAACACTGAAGCTTTCTTT	CASSQEGANTEAFF
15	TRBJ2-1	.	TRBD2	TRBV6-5	TGTGCCAGCAATAGCGGGTTTAGCTCCTACAATGAGCAGTTCTTC	CASNSGFSSYNEQFF
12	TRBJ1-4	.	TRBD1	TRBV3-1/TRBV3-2	TGTGCCAGCAGCCTACGGGACAGAGGACTGTTTTTT	CASSLRDRGLFF
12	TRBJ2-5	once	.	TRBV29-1	TGCAGCGCAGAGGTGGGCCAAGAGACCCAGTACTTC	CSAEVGQETQYF
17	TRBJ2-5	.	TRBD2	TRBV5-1	TGCGCCAGCAGCTCCTTTAGCGGGAGCAGCTTTCAAGAGACCCAGTACTTC	CASSSFSGSSFQETQYF
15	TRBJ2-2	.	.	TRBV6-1	TGTGCCAGCAGTGAATTGGTCAGGGGGGCCGGGGAGCTGTTTTTT	CASSELVRGAGELFF
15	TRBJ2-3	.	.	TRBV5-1	TGCGCCAGCAGCTTGTTGGCTAGCTCCACAGATACGCAGTATTTT	CASSLLASSTDTQYF
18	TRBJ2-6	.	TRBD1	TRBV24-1	TGTGCCACCAGTGATGCGGCAGGGGGCATCTCTGGGGCCAACGTCCTGACTTTC	CATSDAAGGISGANVLTF